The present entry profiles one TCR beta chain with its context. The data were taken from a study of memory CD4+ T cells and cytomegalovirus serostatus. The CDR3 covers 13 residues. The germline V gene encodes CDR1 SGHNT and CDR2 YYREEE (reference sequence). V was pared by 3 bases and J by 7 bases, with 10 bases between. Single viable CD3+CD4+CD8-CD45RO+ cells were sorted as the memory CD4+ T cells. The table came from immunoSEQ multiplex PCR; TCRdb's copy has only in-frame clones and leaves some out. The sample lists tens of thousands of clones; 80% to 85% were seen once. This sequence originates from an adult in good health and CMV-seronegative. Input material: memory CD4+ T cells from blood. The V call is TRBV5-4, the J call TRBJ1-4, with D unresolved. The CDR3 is CASSSDRGEKLFF. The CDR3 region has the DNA TGTGCCAGCAGCTCTGACCGGGGTGAAAAACTGTTTTTT.